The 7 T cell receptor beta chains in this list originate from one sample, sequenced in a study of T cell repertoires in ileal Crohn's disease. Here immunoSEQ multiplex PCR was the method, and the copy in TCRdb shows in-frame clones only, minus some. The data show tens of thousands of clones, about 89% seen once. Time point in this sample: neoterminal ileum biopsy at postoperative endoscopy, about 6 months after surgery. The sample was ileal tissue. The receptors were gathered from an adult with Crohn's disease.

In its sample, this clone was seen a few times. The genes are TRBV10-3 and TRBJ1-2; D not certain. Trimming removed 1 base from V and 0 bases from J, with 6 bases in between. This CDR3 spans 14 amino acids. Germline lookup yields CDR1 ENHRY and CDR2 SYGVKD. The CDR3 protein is CAISEYGANYGYTF. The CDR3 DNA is TGTGCCATCAGTGAGTACGGAGCTAACTATGGCTACACCTTC.

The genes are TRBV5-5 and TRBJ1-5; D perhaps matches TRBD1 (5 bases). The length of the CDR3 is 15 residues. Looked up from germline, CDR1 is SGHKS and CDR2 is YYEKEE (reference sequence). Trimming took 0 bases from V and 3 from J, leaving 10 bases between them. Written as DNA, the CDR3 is TGTGCCAGCAGCTTGGGGCAGGGAAACAATCAGCCCCAGCATTTT. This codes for CASSLGQGNNQPQHF.

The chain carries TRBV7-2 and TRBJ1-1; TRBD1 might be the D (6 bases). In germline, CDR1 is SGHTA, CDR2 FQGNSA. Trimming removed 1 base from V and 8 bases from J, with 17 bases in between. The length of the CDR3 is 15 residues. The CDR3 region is CASSLEVSWDKEAFF. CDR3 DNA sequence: TGTGCCAGCAGCTTAGAGGTTTCTTGGGACAAGGAAGCTTTCTTT.

The CDR3 loop is CASHLSSTDTQYF. In DNA form, the CDR3 reads TGCGCCAGCCACCTATCTAGCACAGATACGCAGTATTTT. The chain combines TRBV5-1 with TRBJ2-3; no clear D gene. V gave up 7 bases and J gave up 0 bases, with 9 bases separating them. Germline values: CDR1 SGHRS, CDR2 YFSETQ. This CDR3 contains 13 residues. The variable domain in full, with the rest retrieved from reference TRBV5-1 and TRBJ2-3, is KAGVTQTPRYLIKTRGQQVTLSCSPISGHRSVSWYQQTPGQGLQFLFEYFSETQRNKGNFPGRFSGRQFSNSRSEMNVSTLELGDSALYLCASHLSSTDTQYFGPGTRLTVL.

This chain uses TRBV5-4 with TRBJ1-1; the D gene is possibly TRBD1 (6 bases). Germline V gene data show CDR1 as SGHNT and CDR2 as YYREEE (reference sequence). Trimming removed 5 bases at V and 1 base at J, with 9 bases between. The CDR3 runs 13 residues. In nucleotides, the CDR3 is TGTGCCAGCAGTGGGGGCCCGAACACTGAAGCTTTCTTT. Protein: CASSGGPNTEAFF.

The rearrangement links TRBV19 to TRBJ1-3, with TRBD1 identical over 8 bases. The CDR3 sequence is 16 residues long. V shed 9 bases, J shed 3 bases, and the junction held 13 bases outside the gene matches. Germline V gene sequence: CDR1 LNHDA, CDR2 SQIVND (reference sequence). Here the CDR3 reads CASNYPGQGIGNTIYF. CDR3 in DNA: TGTGCCAGCAATTACCCCGGACAGGGAATTGGAAACACCATATATTTT.

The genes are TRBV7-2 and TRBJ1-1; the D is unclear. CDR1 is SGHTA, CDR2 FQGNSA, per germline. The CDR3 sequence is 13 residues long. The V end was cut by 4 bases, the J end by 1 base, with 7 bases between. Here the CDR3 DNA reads TGTGCCAGCAGCTCGAGGCAGAACACTGAAGCTTTCTTT. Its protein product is CASSSRQNTEAFF.